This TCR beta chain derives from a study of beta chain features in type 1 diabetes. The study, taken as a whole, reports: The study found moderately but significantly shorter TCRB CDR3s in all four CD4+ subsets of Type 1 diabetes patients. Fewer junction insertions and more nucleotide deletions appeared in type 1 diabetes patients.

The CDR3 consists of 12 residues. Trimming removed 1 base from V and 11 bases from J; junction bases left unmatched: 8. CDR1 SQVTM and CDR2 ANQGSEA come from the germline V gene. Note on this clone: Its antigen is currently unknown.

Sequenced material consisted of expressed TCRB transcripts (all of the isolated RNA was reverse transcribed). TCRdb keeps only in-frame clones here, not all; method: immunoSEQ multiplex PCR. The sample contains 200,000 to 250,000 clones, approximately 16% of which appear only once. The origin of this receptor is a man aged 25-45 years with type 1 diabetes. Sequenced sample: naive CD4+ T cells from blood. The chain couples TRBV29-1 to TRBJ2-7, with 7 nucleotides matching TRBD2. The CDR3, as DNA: TGCAGCGTTGAAGGGGGAGGGCCCCAGGAGTACTTC. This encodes CSVEGGGPQEYF.